This T cell receptor (beta chain) was captured in a study of shared clonotypes between healthy human individuals. Study conclusions and caveats: Genetic and exposure-history diversity was limited by the few donors. How much donors shared clonotypes was expected to be affected by sequencing depth.

V lost 0 bases to trimming and J lost 3 bases; unmatched junction nucleotides: 4. Per germline, CDR1 SGHNT and CDR2 YYREEE (reference sequence). The CDR3 is 15 amino acids. Measured with immunoSEQ multiplex PCR; TCRdb has only the in-frame clones, and not every one. The top ten hold approximately 0.4% of the sample, which has approximately 2,300,000 clones, 85% to 95% seen once. Concerning this clone itself: Its antigen remains unknown.

All participating donors were Caucasian adults from Nashville, Tennessee. The clonotype comes from a young man in good health. Some clones in this sample may be carry-over from other donors' samples. The sample comprised naive CD4+ T cells from PBMCs. Documented subset: CD45RA+ positively selected. The genes are TRBV5-4 and TRBJ2-7, with 9 bases fitting TRBD1. In nucleotides, the CDR3 is TGTGCCAGCAGCTTGGCTTTGGGACAGGGCTACGAGCAGTACTTC. It codes for CASSLALGQGYEQYF.